The 25 T cell receptor beta chains below were found in one sample sequenced in a study of cytomegalovirus exposure and HLA in healthy donors (dated by TCRdb to the late 2010s). Library construction relied on the immunoSEQ multiplex PCR assay. TCRdb obtained this table from immuneACCESS and retained in-frame rearrangements with V and J assigned. These tables miss some clones; where compared with another copy, unresolved V genes account for less than half of the shortfall, and the remainder is unexplained. This sample is represented by 200,000 or so clones; roughly 88% of them were singletons. Around 15% of the sample lies in the top ten. Sample: PBMCs. The receptors originated from a woman under 40 in good health and CMV-seropositive.

The chain joins TRBV30 to TRBJ1-2; 7 bases are a match to TRBD1. This CDR3 has 15 residues. J was trimmed by 3 bases and V by 0 bases; bases with no gene match: 7. Germline CDR1 is GTSNPN and CDR2 is SVGIG (reference sequence). CDR3 amino acids: CAWSVFNRGDYGYTF. DNA of the CDR3: TGTGCCTGGAGTGTCTTTAACAGGGGTGACTATGGCTACACCTTC.

This chain joins TRBV29-1 and TRBJ1-5; the D gene is possibly TRBD1 (5 bases). The CDR3 is 13 residues long. Germline V gene data show CDR1 as SQVTM and CDR2 as ANQGSEA. Trimming pared 7 bases from V and 1 base from J, leaving 11 bases between. CDR3 in amino acids: CSAIGASNQPQHF. As DNA, the CDR3 is TGCAGCGCCATTGGGGCCAGCAATCAGCCCCAGCATTTT.

The V and J genes are TRBV10-1 and TRBJ2-2, with D possibly being TRBD2 (5 bases). The CDR3 sequence is 13 residues long. The V gene's germline CDR1 is WNHNN and CDR2 SYGVQD (reference sequence). Between the trimmed V and J ends, which lost 5 bases and 7 bases, there was a span of 11 bases. The CDR3 nucleotides read TGCGCCAGCAGTAAGCTAGCTGGCGGGGAGCTGTTTTTT. Amino acid sequence: CASSKLAGGELFF.

The chain uses TRBV6-5 and TRBJ1-1, with D uncertain. The CDR3 contains 13 residues. V lost 5 bases to trimming and J lost 0 bases, with 7 bases between them. Germline V CDR1 and CDR2: MNHEY, SVGAGI. CDR3 nucleotides: TGTGCCAGCAGTGAGACAATGAACACTGAAGCTTTCTTT. Protein sequence: CASSETMNTEAFF.

About this clone itself: A read error is likely here: a far larger clone is one base away. The chain combines TRBV5-6 with TRBJ2-7; no reliable D call. The germline V gene has CDR1 SGHDT and CDR2 YYEEEE. CDR3 size: 13 residues. CDR3 sequence (DNA): TGCGCCAGCAGCCAAGACTCCGGGTACGAGCAGTACTTC. Protein: CASSQDSGYEQYF. The whole variable domain, remainder taken from reference TRBV5-6 and TRBJ2-7, is DAGVTQSPTHLIKTRGQQVTLRCSPKSGHDTVSWYQQALGQGPQFIFQYYEEEERQRGNFPDRFSGHQFPNYSSELNVNALLLGDSALYLCASSQDSGYEQYFGPGTRLTVT.

The V call is TRBV2, the J call TRBJ1-2, with 9 bases that match TRBD1. V lost 7 bases, J lost 4 bases, and 10 bases stayed unmatched. Germline CDR1 is SNHLY and CDR2 is FYNNEI. This CDR3 region has 15 residues. CDR3: CASTPPGQGFYGYTF. The DNA for the CDR3 is TGTGCCAGCACACCCCCGGGACAGGGTTTCTATGGCTACACCTTC.

The chain links TRBV29-1 to TRBJ2-3; 13 bases map to TRBD2. Germline CDR1 SQVTM, CDR2 ANQGSEA. The CDR3 loop spans 16 amino acids. The junction had 10 bases not matched to a gene; V was cut back by 6 bases and J by 4 bases. The CDR3 loop is CSVPKGLAGRSDTQYF. CDR3 nucleotide sequence: TGCAGCGTCCCTAAGGGACTAGCGGGAAGATCAGATACGCAGTATTTT.

Regarding this clone: A junction end diverges from the germline sequence, so it may reflect a read error. The V gene is TRBV28, the J gene TRBJ2-7, with 7 positions matching TRBD1. The CDR3 runs 14 residues. CDR1 is MDHEN, CDR2 SYDVKM, per germline. CDR3 in amino acids: CASSLSGQTAVFDF. CDR3 coding DNA: TGTGCCAGCAGTTTATCGGGACAGACAGCAGTTTTCGACTTC.

The chain has TRBV27 and TRBJ2-5; 9 nucleotides line up with TRBD1. The ends lost 7 bases at V and 7 bases at J; junction bases unmatched: 13. Germline CDR1 is MNHEY and CDR2 is SMNVEV (reference sequence). This CDR3 is 15 amino acids long. CDR3 DNA sequence: TGTGCCAGCACAACAGGGGGCGCGTTAGGGGTGACCCAGTACTTC. Amino acids: CASTTGGALGVTQYF.

V is TRBV6-1 and J is TRBJ2-7, with 9 bases identical to TRBD1. With V trimmed by 6 bases and J by 5 bases, 5 bases remained unmatched. This CDR3 region has 13 residues. The germline V gene encodes CDR1 MNHNS and CDR2 SASEGT. The CDR3 nucleotides read TGTGCCAGCAGACAGGGGGCCGGCGACGAGCAGTACTTC. Residues: CASRQGAGDEQYF.

This clone was seen only once. V gene TRBV28 combines with J gene TRBJ2-6; 9 bases are shared with TRBD2. Germline CDR1 MDHEN, CDR2 SYDVKM. The V and J ends lost 10 bases and 1 base, in that order; junction bases with no gene match: 11. The CDR3 contains 17 residues. This chain's CDR3 is CATQGSGRWSGANVLTF. CDR3 sequence (DNA): TGTGCCACACAGGGTAGCGGGAGATGGTCTGGGGCCAACGTCCTGACTTTC. The full variable domain, rest sourced from reference TRBV28 and TRBJ2-6, is DVKVTQSSRYLVKRTGEKVFLECVQDMDHENMFWYRQDPGLGLRLIYFSYDVKMKEKGDIPEGYSVSREKKERFSLILESASTNQTSMYLCATQGSGRWSGANVLTFGAGSRLTVL.

The chain couples TRBV5-6 to TRBJ2-5; a weak D match, TRBD1 (5 bases). V shed 0 bases and J shed 2 bases, with 11 bases lying between them. CDR1 SGHDT and CDR2 YYEEEE come from the germline V gene. This CDR3 contains 15 residues. The CDR3 DNA reads as TGTGCCAGCAGCTTGGGCACAGGTATACAAGAGACCCAGTACTTC. Translation gives CASSLGTGIQETQYF.

This clone is a singleton in its sample. The chain is built from TRBV2 and TRBJ2-1, with a tentative D call TRBD2 (7 bases). V was clipped by 5 bases and J by 14 bases, with 13 bases between them. The CDR3 totals 11 residues. CDR1 is SNHLY and CDR2 is FYNNEI in the germline V gene. The CDR3 DNA is TGTGCCAGCAGTCCACGGGGGGCGGAGTTCTTC. Translating it yields CASSPRGAEFF. Based on the CDR3 plus reference TRBV2 and TRBJ2-1, the full variable domain is EPEVTQTPSHQVTQMGQEVILRCVPISNHLYFYWYRQILGQKVEFLVSFYNNEISEKSEIFDDQFSVERPDGSNFTLKIRSTKLEDSAMYFCASSPRGAEFFGPGTRLTVL.

The chain employs TRBV6-5 and TRBJ1-1; D ambiguous. V dropped 0 bases and J dropped 0 bases, with 8 bases sitting between them. CDR1 and CDR2 (germline): MNHEY, SVGAGI. This CDR3 is 15 amino acids long. The CDR3 bases are TGTGCCAGCAGTTACTCTAGTGCGGTGAACACTGAAGCTTTCTTT. This codes for CASSYSSAVNTEAFF.

Written as DNA, the CDR3 is TGTGCCAGCAGTTACTCCGCAGGGACCTACGAGCAGTACTTC. It yields the protein CASSYSAGTYEQYF. This sequence joins TRBV6-5 and TRBJ2-7, with D possibly being TRBD1 (5 bases). This CDR3 is built from 14 residues. Per the germline V gene, CDR1 is MNHEY and CDR2 is SVGAGI. V was clipped by 0 bases and J by 2 bases, with 8 bases between them.

This clone was counted only a few times. The chain recombines TRBV2 with TRBJ1-5, with 7 bases identical to TRBD1. This CDR3 is 15 amino acids long. Germline V gene data show CDR1 as SNHLY and CDR2 as FYNNEI. V lost 7 bases to trimming and J lost 7 bases; unmatched junction nucleotides: 13. This chain's CDR3 is CASTWGTEGAQPQHF. CDR3 DNA sequence: TGTGCCAGCACTTGGGGAACGGAGGGGGCCCAGCCCCAGCATTTT.

V gene TRBV7-9 combines with J gene TRBJ1-5; D is uncertain. V was clipped by 3 bases and J by 7 bases, with 7 bases between them. CDR1 and CDR2 from the germline V gene are SEHNR and FQNEAQ (reference sequence). There are 12 residues in the CDR3. CDR3 nucleotides: TGTGCCAGCAGCTTTCGCGCCCAGCCCCAGCATTTT. Translating it yields CASSFRAQPQHF.

The rearrangement links TRBV27 to TRBJ1-1; tentative D call: TRBD1 (5 bases). Per the germline V gene, CDR1 is MNHEY and CDR2 is SMNVEV (reference sequence). V lost 4 bases, J lost 4 bases, and 16 bases lay in between. This CDR3 comprises 15 residues. CDR3 sequence: CASSWRQGGGTEAFF. The DNA for the CDR3 is TGTGCCAGCAGTTGGCGGCAGGGCGGTGGCACTGAAGCTTTCTTT.

The chain joins TRBV20-1 to TRBJ2-1; 12 bases match TRBD2. The V gene end was trimmed by 4 bases and the J gene end by 15 bases; junction bases not matched to a gene: 4. The CDR3 is made up of 11 amino acids. Germline CDR1 DFQATT, CDR2 SNEGSKA (reference sequence). CDR3: CSAIGLAGRFF. For the CDR3, the DNA is TGCAGTGCTATTGGACTAGCGGGACGGTTCTTC.

The V and J genes are TRBV27 and TRBJ2-1; 11 positions agree with TRBD2. Losses at the gene ends were 6 bases for V and 0 bases for J; bases not matched to a gene: 7. Germline CDR1 reads MNHEY; CDR2 reads SMNVEV (reference sequence). The CDR3 extends over 17 amino acids. CDR3 nucleotides: TGTGCCAGCAGGGTCCCTAGCGGGAGGCCCTCCTACAATGAGCAGTTCTTC. It specifies CASRVPSGRPSYNEQFF.

This rearrangement joins TRBV6-1 to TRBJ2-1, with 9 bases aligning to TRBD2. Trimming took 3 bases from V and 7 from J; bases not matched to a gene: 7. Germline lookup yields CDR1 MNHNS and CDR2 SASEGT. CDR3 length equals 15 residues. CDR3 amino acids: CASSDSGRIGNEQFF. CDR3 nucleotide sequence: TGTGCCAGCAGTGATAGCGGGAGAATTGGGAATGAGCAGTTCTTC.

The DNA of the CDR3 is TGTGCCAGCAGCGTAGAGGGCGGGAGCCCCACAGATACGCAGTATTTT. Encoded protein: CASSVEGGSPTDTQYF. This rearrangement joins TRBV9 to TRBJ2-3; TRBD2 agrees at 7 bases. Germline V gene sequence: CDR1 SGDLS, CDR2 YYNGEE. The ends lost 0 bases at V and 2 bases at J; junction bases unmatched: 6. The CDR3 has 16 amino acids. The whole variable domain, remainder taken from reference TRBV9 and TRBJ2-3, is DSGVTQTPKHLITATGQRVTLRCSPRSGDLSVYWYQQSLDQGLQFLIQYYNGEERAKGNILERFSAQQFPDLHSELNLSSLELGDSALYFCASSVEGGSPTDTQYFGPGTRLTVL.

The chain recombines TRBV9 with TRBJ1-2, with D perhaps matching TRBD1 (5 bases). The V gene lost 1 base and the J gene lost 4 bases, with 11 bases spanning the gap. CDR1 and CDR2 from the germline V gene are SGDLS and YYNGEE. There are 14 residues in the CDR3. The CDR3 loop is CASSVSDRSYGYTF. CDR3 DNA sequence: TGTGCCAGCAGCGTATCCGACAGATCCTATGGCTACACCTTC.

This clone was detected once. This chain joins TRBV9 and TRBJ2-2, with D maybe TRBD1 (6 bases). Between the trimmed V and J ends, which lost 4 bases and 3 bases, there was a span of 13 bases. Germline V CDR1 and CDR2: SGDLS, YYNGEE. The CDR3 runs to 15 residues. This chain's CDR3 is CASSIRQDHTGELFF. In DNA, the CDR3 is TGTGCCAGCAGCATCCGACAGGATCACACCGGGGAGCTGTTTTTT. Looking up the rest from reference TRBV9 and TRBJ2-2 gives the full variable domain: DSGVTQTPKHLITATGQRVTLRCSPRSGDLSVYWYQQSLDQGLQFLIQYYNGEERAKGNILERFSAQQFPDLHSELNLSSLELGDSALYFCASSIRQDHTGELFFGEGSRLTVL.

The chain links TRBV9 to TRBJ2-1, with D unclear. CDR1 and CDR2 (germline): SGDLS, YYNGEE. V lost 2 bases and J lost 5, with 11 bases in between. The CDR3 has 14 residues. The CDR3 loop is CASSVQTEDNEQFF. CDR3 sequence (DNA): TGTGCCAGCAGCGTTCAGACCGAGGACAATGAGCAGTTCTTC.